This T cell receptor beta chain derives from a study of CD8 T cells in ankylosing spondylitis. Study-level results: Characteristic of ankylosing spondylitis blood, it appeared, was a TCR beta motif comprising roughly eight highly homologous variants. Reactive arthritis synovial fluid and blood previously showed some of these motif variants. According to the report, clones linked to the disease were significantly enriched in matched synovial fluid samples taken from ankylosing spondylitis patients.

Comments on this clonotype: Its antigen is not known.

Quantitative 5'-RACE with molecular barcodes was used to make the TCR beta libraries. TCRdb analysed the 5' RACE reads with MiXCR anew, one entry per CDR3 protein. The profile covers 450,000 to 550,000 distinct CDR3 sequences, with approximately 5% appearing a single time and around 3.6% taken by the ten largest. This CDR3 is 16 amino acids long. Trimming cost V 3 bases and J 6 bases, with 18 bases left between them. The V gene's germline CDR1 is SEHNR and CDR2 FQNEAQ (reference sequence). The clonotype originates from a male donor with ankylosing spondylitis. The chain combines TRBV7-9 with TRBJ2-1; TRBD2 might be the D (6 bases). Sequencing was carried out using blood, either unsorted or a sorted T cell fraction (not recorded which). This CDR3 reads CASSFQATRRGNEQFF. In DNA form, the CDR3 reads TGTGCCAGCAGCTTCCAGGCGACTAGGCGGGGCAATGAGCAGTTCTTC.